This T cell receptor beta chain was recovered during a study of PD-L1 blockade in urothelial cancer. In regard to this clone: Antigen unknown.

Every PCR received spiked-in synthetic TCR analog templates. The protocol was immunoSEQ multiplex PCR, while the TCRdb copy is restricted to in-frame clones and leaves out a portion. This sample has some 43,000 clones, with approximately 80% found just once. The V gene end was trimmed by 6 bases and the J gene end by 0 bases; junction bases not matched to a gene: 4. Germline-derived CDR1 and CDR2 are LNHDA and SQIVND (reference sequence). The CDR3 covers 15 residues. Time point specified: pretreatment peripheral blood. Patients' cancers were locally advanced or metastatic urothelial carcinomas. General study points: Clonality of blood TCR below the median before treatment predicted better survival.

The V call is TRBV19, the J call TRBJ1-4; 7 bases agree with TRBD1. This receptor was obtained from a man aged 60 to 75 with urothelial cancer. Sequencing was performed on PBMCs, taken around atezolizumab (anti-PD-L1) treatment. CDR3 in amino acids: CASSGQVTTNEKLFF. The CDR3 nucleotides read TGTGCCAGTAGCGGACAGGTCACAACTAATGAAAAACTGTTTTTT.